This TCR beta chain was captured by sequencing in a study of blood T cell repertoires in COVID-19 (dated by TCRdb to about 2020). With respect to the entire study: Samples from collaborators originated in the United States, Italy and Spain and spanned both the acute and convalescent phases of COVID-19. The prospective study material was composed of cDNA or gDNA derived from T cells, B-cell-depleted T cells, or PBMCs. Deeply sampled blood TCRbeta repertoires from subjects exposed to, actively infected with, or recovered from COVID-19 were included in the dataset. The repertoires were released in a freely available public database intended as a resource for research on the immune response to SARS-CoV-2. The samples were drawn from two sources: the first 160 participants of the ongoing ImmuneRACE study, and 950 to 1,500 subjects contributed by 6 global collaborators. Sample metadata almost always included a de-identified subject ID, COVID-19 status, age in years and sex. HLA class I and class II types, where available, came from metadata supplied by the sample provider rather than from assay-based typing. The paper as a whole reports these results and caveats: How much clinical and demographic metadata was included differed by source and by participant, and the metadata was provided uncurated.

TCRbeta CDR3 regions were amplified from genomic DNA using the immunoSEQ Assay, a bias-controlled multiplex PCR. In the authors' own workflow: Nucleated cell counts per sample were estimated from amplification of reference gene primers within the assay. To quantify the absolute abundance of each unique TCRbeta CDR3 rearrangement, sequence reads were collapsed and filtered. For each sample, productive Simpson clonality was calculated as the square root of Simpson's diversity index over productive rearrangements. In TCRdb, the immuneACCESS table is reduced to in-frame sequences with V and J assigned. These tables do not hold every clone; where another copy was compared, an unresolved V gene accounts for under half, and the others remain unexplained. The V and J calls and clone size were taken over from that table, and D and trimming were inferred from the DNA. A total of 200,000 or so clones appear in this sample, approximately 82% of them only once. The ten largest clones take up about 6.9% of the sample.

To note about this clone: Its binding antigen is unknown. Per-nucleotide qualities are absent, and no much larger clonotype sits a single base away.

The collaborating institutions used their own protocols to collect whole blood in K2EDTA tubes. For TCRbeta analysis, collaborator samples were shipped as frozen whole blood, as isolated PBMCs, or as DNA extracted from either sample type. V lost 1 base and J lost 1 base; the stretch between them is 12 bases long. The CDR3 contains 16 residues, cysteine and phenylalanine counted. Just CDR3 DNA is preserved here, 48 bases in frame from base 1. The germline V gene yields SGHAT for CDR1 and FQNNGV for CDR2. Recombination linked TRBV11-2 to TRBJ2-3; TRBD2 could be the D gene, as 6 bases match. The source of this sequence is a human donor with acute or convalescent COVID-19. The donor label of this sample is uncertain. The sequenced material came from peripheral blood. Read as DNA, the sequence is TGTGCCAGCAGCTTAGCTGGCGGGGTACGCACAGATACGCAGTATTTT. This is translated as CASSLAGGVRTDTQYF.